The 32 T cell receptor beta chains presented below share a single source sample, sequenced in a study of CD8 T cells in Susac syndrome. Reverse transcription used roughly 0.45 to 1 ug RNA and random hexamers. TCRdb called the immunoSEQ multiplex PCR reads again in MiXCR, with one record for every CDR3 protein. The profile shows about 280,000 distinct CDR3 sequences, around 83% of them singletons. Input material: CD8+ T cells from PBMCs. The receptor source for this set is a human donor with multiple sclerosis.

The gene calls are TRBV2 and TRBJ1-5; D perhaps matches TRBD1 (6 bases). V lost 3 bases and J 2 bases, leaving 8 bases between the germline ends. Per germline, CDR1 SNHLY and CDR2 FYNNEI. The CDR3 has 14 residues. The chain's CDR3 is CASSEAGGNQPQHF. For the CDR3, the DNA is TGTGCCAGCAGTGAGGCAGGGGGCAATCAGCCCCAGCATTTT.

The CDR3 region is CASSFRRAGQGTYGYTF. In nucleotides, the CDR3 is TGTGCCAGCAGTTTTAGGCGGGCCGGACAGGGGACCTATGGCTACACCTTC. The chain recombines TRBV28 with TRBJ1-2; TRBD1 agrees at 9 bases. Trimming took 3 bases from V and 4 from J; bases not matched to a gene: 12. Germline lookup yields CDR1 MDHEN and CDR2 SYDVKM. The length of the CDR3 is 17 residues.

The V gene is TRBV4-1, the J gene TRBJ2-2; D may be TRBD1 or TRBD2 (5 bases each). This CDR3 is 14 amino acids long. CDR1 and CDR2 (germline): MGHRA, YSYEKL. V lost 8 bases to trimming and J lost 8 bases, with 18 bases between them. The CDR3 loop reads CASGLGTSAGELFF. The DNA for the CDR3 is TGCGCCAGCGGCCTCGGGACGTCTGCTGGGGAGCTGTTTTTT.

This clonotype was recorded once. V usage is TRBV2 and J usage is TRBJ2-1; D is unresolved. V dropped 8 bases and J dropped 2 bases, with 4 bases sitting between them. The CDR3 has 11 amino acids. Per the germline V gene, CDR1 is SNHLY and CDR2 is FYNNEI. In DNA, the CDR3 is TGTGCCAGCCTGACCTACAATGAGCAGTTCTTC. It translates to CASLTYNEQFF. Full variable domain (remainder filled in from reference TRBV2 and TRBJ2-1): EPEVTQTPSHQVTQMGQEVILRCVPISNHLYFYWYRQILGQKVEFLVSFYNNEISEKSEIFDDQFSVERPDGSNFTLKIRSTKLEDSAMYFCASLTYNEQFFGPGTRLTVL.

The chain carries TRBV7-9 and TRBJ1-2, with D possibly TRBD1 on 6 matching bases. Germline loops: CDR1 SEHNR, CDR2 FQNEAQ (reference sequence). Trimming took off 5 bases at V and 8 bases at J, with 12 bases between the two ends. The CDR3 totals 12 residues. The CDR3 bases are TGTGCCAGCAGCAGCCGGGACATGGGCTACACCTTC. Protein: CASSSRDMGYTF.

CDR3 sequence reads: CASSLGRFGQAVTGELFF. CDR3 DNA sequence: TGTGCCAGCAGCTTAGGTCGGTTCGGGCAGGCGGTCACCGGGGAGCTGTTTTTT. The gene calls are TRBV7-2 and TRBJ2-2; no clear D gene. V dropped 1 base and J dropped 4 bases, with 19 bases sitting between them. Germline V gives CDR1 SGHTA, CDR2 FQGNSA. The CDR3 runs to 18 residues.

The chain links TRBV7-9 to TRBJ1-2; D remains unclear. Trimming left V 6 bases short and J 5 bases short, with 22 bases between. Germline V gene lookup returns CDR1 SEHNR and CDR2 FQNEAQ (reference sequence). The CDR3 has 16 residues. CDR3 loop: CASSTTREETVYGYTF. The CDR3 DNA sequence: TGTGCCAGCAGTACGACAAGGGAGGAGACGGTGTATGGCTACACCTTC.

The chain carries TRBV30 and TRBJ2-5; D is uncertain. The CDR3 extends over 14 amino acids. CDR1 and CDR2 (germline): GTSNPN, SVGIG (reference sequence). The V end was cut by 1 base, the J end by 4 bases, with 13 bases between. The DNA for the CDR3 is TGTGCCTGGAGTGGGATTGGGGTGGTAGAGACCCAGTACTTC. Its protein is CAWSGIGVVETQYF.

V is TRBV27 and J is TRBJ2-7, with D unresolved. This CDR3 region has 13 residues. V was pared by 5 bases and J by 2 bases, with 10 bases between. Germline V gene lookup returns CDR1 MNHEY and CDR2 SMNVEV (reference sequence). The CDR3 DNA reads as TGTGCCAGCAGTCCGCGACTCGCCTACGAGCAGTACTTC. Encoded protein: CASSPRLAYEQYF.

The V call is TRBV27, the J call TRBJ1-5, with D uncertain. The CDR3 has 14 amino acids. Germline V CDR1 and CDR2: MNHEY, SMNVEV (reference sequence). V lost 0 bases to trimming and J lost 0 bases, with 3 bases between them. CDR3 protein: CASSLSDSNQPQHF. The CDR3 DNA reads as TGTGCCAGCAGTTTATCGGATAGCAATCAGCCCCAGCATTTT.

The rearrangement links TRBV15 to TRBJ2-1, with a tentative D call TRBD2 (5 bases). Germline-derived CDR1 and CDR2 are LNHNV and YYDKDF (reference sequence). This CDR3 spans 13 amino acids. V gave up 5 bases and J gave up 2 bases, with 7 bases separating them. The CDR3 protein is CATSEGPYNEQFF. CDR3 coding DNA: TGTGCCACCAGCGAGGGCCCCTACAATGAGCAGTTCTTC.

The rearrangement uses TRBV24-1 and TRBJ1-1; no clear D. V shed 10 bases and J shed 1 base, with 12 bases lying between them. The CDR3 runs 13 residues. The germline V gene encodes CDR1 KGHDR and CDR2 SFDVKD. The CDR3 loop is CATMQPPNTEAFF. DNA of the CDR3: TGTGCCACTATGCAGCCCCCGAACACTGAAGCTTTCTTT.

This chain uses TRBV27 with TRBJ2-7, with D possibly matching TRBD2 (6 bases). V was cut by 9 bases and J by 3 bases, with 21 bases left in between. Germline values: CDR1 MNHEY, CDR2 SMNVEV (reference sequence). This CDR3 is built from 15 residues. The CDR3 loop is CASKLAGQGGYEQYF. CDR3 sequence (DNA): TGTGCCAGTAAACTTGCCGGGCAGGGAGGCTACGAGCAGTACTTC.

The rearrangement uses TRBV3-1 and TRBJ2-7; TRBD2 matches 11 bases. The germline V gene has CDR1 LGHDT and CDR2 YNNKEL (reference sequence). V dropped 3 bases and J dropped 4; count of bases not matched to a gene: 5. This CDR3 contains 15 residues. CDR3 region: CASSQGGLAVYEQYF. DNA of the CDR3: TGTGCCAGCAGCCAGGGGGGACTAGCGGTATACGAGCAGTACTTC.

The CDR3 protein is CASDGGQDGYTF. The CDR3, as DNA: TGTGCCAGCGATGGGGGGCAGGATGGCTACACCTTC. The chain combines TRBV9 with TRBJ1-2, with D perhaps TRBD1 (6 bases). Germline loops: CDR1 SGDLS, CDR2 YYNGEE. The CDR3 is made up of 12 amino acids. The ends were cut back, 7 bases at V and 6 bases at J, with 13 bases in the middle.

The chain uses TRBV28 and TRBJ1-1, with 7 bases identical to TRBD1. J gave up 4 bases and V 2 bases, and 10 bases lay outside the gene matches. CDR3 size: 16 residues. CDR1 and CDR2 (germline): MDHEN, SYDVKM. Here the CDR3 reads CASSLAGRGGCTEAFF. The DNA for the CDR3 is TGTGCCAGCAGTTTAGCAGGGAGAGGGGGCTGCACTGAAGCTTTCTTT.

This sequence joins TRBV7-9 and TRBJ2-3; 7 bases line up with TRBD2. The CDR3 sequence is 17 residues long. The germline CDR1 and CDR2 sequences are SEHNR and FQNEAQ (reference sequence). V lost 4 bases and J lost 0; bases outside the gene matches: 10. The CDR3 here is CASSSVGGSPSTDTQYF. The CDR3 coding sequence is TGTGCCAGCAGCTCCGTCGGCGGGAGCCCTAGCACAGATACGCAGTATTTT.

The CDR3 nucleotides read TGCGCCAGCAGCCAATTTAGCGGGGGGGACAATGAGCAGTTCTTC. It specifies CASSQFSGGDNEQFF. This sequence joins TRBV4-1 and TRBJ2-1; 11 nucleotides agree with TRBD2. CDR3 length: 15 residues. In germline, CDR1 is MGHRA, CDR2 YSYEKL. V lost 2 bases to trimming and J lost 5 bases; unmatched junction nucleotides: 2.

The rearrangement links TRBV5-1 to TRBJ2-2, with 7 bases lining up with TRBD2. The CDR3 covers 17 residues. The germline CDR1 and CDR2 sequences are SGHRS and YFSETQ. V dropped 2 bases and J dropped 0; count of bases not matched to a gene: 7. The CDR3 loop reads CASSFSSGGSNTGELFF. The CDR3, as DNA: TGCGCCAGCAGCTTTTCTAGCGGAGGCTCGAACACCGGGGAGCTGTTTTTT.

The CDR3 sequence: CASGDLSSYEQYF. The DNA of the CDR3 is TGTGCCAGCGGAGACCTGAGCTCCTACGAGCAGTACTTC. The genes are TRBV2 and TRBJ2-7, with unresolved D. CDR1 and CDR2 (germline): SNHLY, FYNNEI. V shed 8 bases and J shed 0 bases, with 11 bases lying between them. The CDR3 length is 13 residues. Based on the CDR3 plus reference TRBV2 and TRBJ2-7, the full variable domain is EPEVTQTPSHQVTQMGQEVILRCVPISNHLYFYWYRQILGQKVEFLVSFYNNEISEKSEIFDDQFSVERPDGSNFTLKIRSTKLEDSAMYFCASGDLSSYEQYFGPGTRLTVT.

J is TRBJ2-7 and V is TRBV4-1; 9 nucleotides match TRBD2. Germline trimming cut 1 base from V and 5 bases from J; bases unmatched to any gene: 0. Germline V gene lookup returns CDR1 MGHRA and CDR2 YSYEKL. This CDR3 region has 13 residues. The CDR3 spells CASSQGLADEQYF. The CDR3 DNA is TGCGCCAGCAGCCAAGGACTAGCGGACGAGCAGTACTTC.

The genes are TRBV29-1 and TRBJ1-2; no definite D call. The CDR3 sequence is 13 residues long. The germline CDR1 and CDR2 sequences are SQVTM and ANQGSEA. Trimming took off 8 bases at V and 2 bases at J, with 15 bases between the two ends. CDR3 coding DNA: TGCAGCACACCTTCCGGGGTCAACTATGGCTACACCTTC. Amino acid sequence: CSTPSGVNYGYTF.

The chain uses TRBV6-1 and TRBJ1-5; 8 bases map to TRBD1. This CDR3 spans 15 amino acids. The germline gives CDR1 MNHNS, CDR2 SASEGT. The J segment lost 7 bases and the V segment lost 2 bases, leaving 7 bases of the junction unmatched. CDR3 in amino acids: CASSEPDRGGQPQHF. Here the CDR3 DNA reads TGTGCCAGCAGTGAACCCGACAGGGGAGGACAGCCCCAGCATTTT.

The rearrangement uses TRBV27 and TRBJ2-1; TRBD1 agrees at 7 bases. This CDR3 has 13 residues. The germline CDR1 and CDR2 sequences are MNHEY and SMNVEV (reference sequence). After removal of 10 bases from V and 5 bases from J, the junction contained 8 bases not matched to a gene. The chain's CDR3 is CAIRLRGHNEQFF. The CDR3 DNA reads TGTGCCATTCGGTTAAGGGGGCACAATGAGCAGTTCTTC.

The DNA of the CDR3 is TGTGCCAGCAGTCCCGGAAGGGGAGGAGCAGATACGCAGTATTTT. It is translated as CASSPGRGGADTQYF. V usage is TRBV6-4 and J usage is TRBJ2-3; D perhaps matches TRBD2 (6 bases). The CDR3 is 15 residues long. CDR1 is MRHNA and CDR2 is SNTAGT in the germline V gene. V was clipped by 5 bases and J by 4 bases, with 16 bases between them.

This chain joins TRBV9 and TRBJ1-3; D uncertain. Germline V lookup: CDR1 SGDLS, CDR2 YYNGEE. The CDR3 is 14 residues long. Trimming shortened V by 4 bases and J by 2 bases, and 10 bases separated the two germline ends. The CDR3: CASSSRGTGNTIYF. CDR3 DNA: TGTGCCAGCAGCAGCCGGGGAACTGGAAACACCATATATTTT.

Of note for this clonotype: The junction differs from germline at one of its ends, possibly a read error. The V call is TRBV5-1, the J call TRBJ2-5, with TRBD2 matching 9 bases. The germline V gene has CDR1 SGHRS and CDR2 YFSETQ. The CDR3 consists of 17 residues. The CDR3 region is CASSLSVSGSLQGTQYF. CDR3 nucleotide sequence: TGCGCCAGCAGCTTGTCGGTTAGCGGGAGCCTACAAGGGACCCAGTACTTC.

The genes are TRBV13 and TRBJ2-1; the match to TRBD2 covers 14 bases. Trimming took 5 bases from V and 2 from J; bases not matched to a gene: 5. The CDR3 totals 17 residues. CDR1 PRHDT and CDR2 FYEKMQ come from the germline V gene (reference sequence). CDR3 sequence reads: CASSLRLAGGPYNEQFF. The CDR3 region has the DNA TGTGCCAGCAGCCTAAGACTAGCGGGAGGGCCCTACAATGAGCAGTTCTTC.

The genes are TRBV20-1 and TRBJ2-7; 12 bases line up with TRBD2. CDR3 length: 14 residues. Germline CDR1 is DFQATT and CDR2 is SNEGSKA (reference sequence). V gave up 4 bases and J gave up 2 bases; unmatched junction bases: 3. CDR3: CSAKRLAGAYEQYF. The CDR3 DNA follows: TGCAGTGCTAAAAGACTAGCGGGGGCCTACGAGCAGTACTTC.

This clonotype was observed once. The chain recombines TRBV6-4 with TRBJ2-7; no reliable D call. Per germline, CDR1 MRHNA and CDR2 SNTAGT. The CDR3 consists of 13 residues. V was pared by 1 base and J by 3 bases, with 7 bases between. The DNA for the CDR3 is TGTGCCAGCAGTGACTTGAGGATCTACGAGCAGTACTTC. Translation gives CASSDLRIYEQYF.

The chain employs TRBV20-1 and TRBJ2-3; D perhaps matches TRBD2 (6 bases). The germline V gene encodes CDR1 DFQATT and CDR2 SNEGSKA (reference sequence). V lost 6 bases and J 4 bases, leaving 20 bases between the germline ends. CDR3 length equals 15 residues. The DNA for the CDR3 is TGCAGTGCCAACGGCGGGGACCTTCGCTCAGATACGCAGTATTTT. Encoded protein: CSANGGDLRSDTQYF.

The chain links TRBV9 to TRBJ1-4; D uncertain. Germline V gene data show CDR1 as SGDLS and CDR2 as YYNGEE. The CDR3 length is 15 residues. Trimming removed 4 bases from V and 6 bases from J, with 16 bases in between. The CDR3 DNA reads as TGTGCCAGCAGCCGCAGCGCCTTAAGGGATGAAAAACTGTTTTTT. The encoded protein is CASSRSALRDEKLFF.